The present T cell receptor beta chain was sequenced within a study of T-cell reconstitution after alpha-beta-depleted transplantation in children. General study findings and limits: Recipient T cells and thymic progenitors that survived gave rise to the high TCRbeta diversity observed at day 60 in some patients. Alpha-beta T cells about two months after transplant reportedly derived from several hundred expanded graft clones. Hyperexpanded clones declined; after one year, newly produced T cells mostly supplied diversity.

This clonotype was observed at least ten times. As yet, its antigen is unknown. TCRbeta library construction was performed incorporating unique molecular identifiers. Using its own MiXCR run on the PCR reads, TCRdb lists one record per CDR3 protein. The sample has about 260,000 distinct CDR3 sequences, 6.5% to 10% seen once. This specimen was PBMCs, mostly from graft donor cells, taken 180 days after TCRalphabeta/CD19-depleted stem cell transplant. This clonotype originated in a male patient younger than 18 who had a stem cell transplant for acute lymphoblastic leukemia, so the T cells may come from the graft donor.

In DNA form, the CDR3 reads TGTGCCAGCAGCGTAATACAGGGCCCGAACACCGGGGAGCTGTTTTTT. Translating gives CASSVIQGPNTGELFF. The chain uses TRBV11-2 and TRBJ2-2; possibly TRBD1 for D (6 bases). CDR3 length: 16 amino acids. V was pared by 5 bases and J by 0 bases, with 13 bases between. CDR1 and CDR2 (germline): SGHAT, FQNNGV.